The 14 T cell receptor beta chains in this list originate from one sample, sequenced in a study of OX40 agonist ivuxolimab in advanced cancers. Some clones are missing from TCRdb's copy, which holds only in-frame ones; the method was immunoSEQ multiplex PCR. The profile shows some 86,000 clones, about 86% of them singletons. Sequenced material: CD4+ or CD8+ T cells sorted from blood, taken in a trial of the OX40 agonist ivuxolimab. The receptors come from an adult with an advanced solid tumor such as melanoma, head and neck, liver or kidney cancer.

This rearrangement joins TRBV6-5 to TRBJ1-5; 7 bases are a match to TRBD1. Looked up from germline, CDR1 is MNHEY and CDR2 is SVGAGI. CDR3 size: 15 residues. J was trimmed by 6 bases and V by 6 bases; bases with no gene match: 11. DNA of the CDR3: TGTGCCAGCAGCAAAAAAGGGGGCCCGGGTCAGCCCCAGCATTTT. Translated, it gives CASSKKGGPGQPQHF.

This chain links TRBV27 with TRBJ1-2; 10 nucleotides agree with TRBD1. Germline V lookup: CDR1 MNHEY, CDR2 SMNVEV (reference sequence). The V gene end was trimmed by 5 bases and the J gene end by 2 bases; junction bases not matched to a gene: 2. The CDR3 consists of 14 residues. The CDR3 nucleotides read TGTGCCAGCAGTCAGACAGGGGGCAACTATGGCTACACCTTC. Translating gives CASSQTGGNYGYTF.

The rearrangement uses TRBV9 and TRBJ2-3, with TRBD1 as a possible D gene (5 bases). CDR3 length: 15 residues. Germline V gene data show CDR1 as SGDLS and CDR2 as YYNGEE. Trimming took off 0 bases at V and 4 bases at J, with 12 bases between the two ends. The CDR3 DNA is TGTGCCAGCAGCGTAGCAACCAGGGATGCAGATACGCAGTATTTT. It encodes CASSVATRDADTQYF.

This clone was observed a single time. The J gene is TRBJ2-2, the V gene TRBV5-1, with D perhaps being TRBD1 or TRBD2 (5 bases each). Trimming took 3 bases from V and 7 from J, leaving 16 bases between them. Per germline, CDR1 SGHRS and CDR2 YFSETQ. The CDR3 sequence is 15 residues long. CDR3 amino acids: CASSSRDQRHGELFF. Written as DNA, the CDR3 is TGCGCCAGCAGCTCCCGGGACCAGCGGCACGGGGAGCTGTTTTTT.

The CDR3 bases are TGTGCCACCTCAGGGGGGGAGACCCAGTACTTC. It translates to CATSGGETQYF. V usage is TRBV25-1 and J usage is TRBJ2-5, with TRBD1 as a possible D gene (7 bases). The germline V and J ends were trimmed by 10 bases and 5 bases, with 11 bases remaining between them. CDR1 MGHDK and CDR2 SYGVNS come from the germline V gene. This CDR3 has 11 amino acids.

V is TRBV5-1 and J is TRBJ2-3; TRBD2 aligns across 12 bases. This CDR3 spans 17 amino acids. The V gene end was trimmed by 4 bases and the J gene end by 1 base; junction bases not matched to a gene: 7. Germline V gene lookup returns CDR1 SGHRS and CDR2 YFSETQ. In DNA form, the CDR3 reads TGCGCCAGCAGCACAACGACTAGCGGGAGCCGCACAGATACGCAGTATTTT. Translating it yields CASSTTTSGSRTDTQYF.

The V and J genes are TRBV7-9 and TRBJ2-5; TRBD1 matches at 7 bases. The CDR3 contains 13 residues. Unmatched junction bases numbered 8, after V lost 4 bases and J lost 9 bases. CDR1 and CDR2 from the germline V gene are SEHNR and FQNEAQ (reference sequence). CDR3 sequence reads: CASSSGTVGSQYF. DNA of the CDR3: TGTGCCAGCAGCTCGGGGACAGTGGGTTCCCAGTACTTC.

V usage is TRBV11-2 and J usage is TRBJ2-7; tentative D call: TRBD2 (5 bases). The V gene lost 1 base and the J gene lost 4 bases, with 11 bases spanning the gap. Germline V gives CDR1 SGHAT, CDR2 FQNNGV. This CDR3 has 14 residues. The CDR3 nucleotides are TGTGCCAGCAGCTTAGTCGGAGGTGGTTACGAGCAGTACTTC. Residues: CASSLVGGGYEQYF.

This chain links TRBV18 with TRBJ2-7; the D gene is possibly TRBD2 (5 bases). In germline, CDR1 is KGHSH, CDR2 LQKENI. The V gene lost 2 bases and the J gene lost 4 bases, with 6 bases spanning the gap. There are 12 residues in the CDR3. The CDR3 bases are TGTGCCAGCTCACCAGGAGGTTACGAGCAGTACTTC. Protein product: CASSPGGYEQYF.

The chain joins TRBV25-1 to TRBJ2-7, with D unclear. V shed 5 bases and J shed 0 bases, with 5 bases lying between them. The CDR3 is made up of 12 amino acids. Per germline, CDR1 MGHDK and CDR2 SYGVNS. The CDR3 region is CASSTVSYEQYF. The CDR3 DNA is TGTGCCAGCAGTACAGTCTCCTACGAGCAGTACTTC.

The chain employs TRBV9 and TRBJ2-2; D gene uncertain. Per germline, CDR1 SGDLS and CDR2 YYNGEE. V was cut by 0 bases and J by 3 bases, with 6 bases left in between. The CDR3 runs 14 residues. In DNA form, the CDR3 reads TGTGCCAGCAGCGTAGAGGGTTACACCGGGGAGCTGTTTTTT. It codes for CASSVEGYTGELFF.

CDR3 protein: CASSLAGGAEQYF. The CDR3 DNA reads as TGCGCCAGCAGCTTGGCTGGGGGGGCCGAGCAGTACTTC. The chain carries TRBV5-1 and TRBJ2-7; D perhaps matches TRBD2 (7 bases). This CDR3 spans 13 amino acids. With 0 bases removed from V and 6 bases from J, the gap between germline ends came to 10 bases. Germline CDR1 SGHRS, CDR2 YFSETQ.

V is TRBV13 and J is TRBJ2-7, with 10 bases matching TRBD2. V shed 5 bases and J 2 bases; nucleotides not matched to a gene: 3. The CDR3 runs to 14 residues. The germline V gene has CDR1 PRHDT and CDR2 FYEKMQ (reference sequence). CDR3 nucleotides: TGTGCCAGCAGCGCAGCGGGGGGGGCCTACGAGCAGTACTTC. Translated, it gives CASSAAGGAYEQYF.

The chain links TRBV30 to TRBJ2-5, with D possibly being TRBD2 (7 bases). CDR3 length equals 14 residues. V dropped 2 bases and J dropped 5 bases, with 15 bases sitting between them. Germline V lookup: CDR1 GTSNPN, CDR2 SVGIG (reference sequence). CDR3 nucleotides: TGTGCCTGGAGTCTTGGGGGGGCCAGGGAGACCCAGTACTTC. Protein: CAWSLGGARETQYF.